The 16 T cell receptor beta chains below all came from one sample that was sequenced in a study of low-dose radiotherapy and immunotherapy resistance in tumors. Primers used for first-strand cDNA, a TRAV- and TRBV-specific set, covered both alpha and beta chains. TCR amplification used roughly 18 PCR cycles, a constant-region primer and a V-primer adapter. TCRdb fed the reads into MiXCR, producing one record per CDR3 protein. The sample contains under 90,000 distinct CDR3 sequences, roughly 19% of which appear only once. The time point denotes: before trial treatment. The sequencing here drew on PBMCs, taken before treatment. These receptors were obtained from a male donor with prostate cancer.

This clonotype showed up many times. The chain joins TRBV7-9 to TRBJ1-1, with D tentatively TRBD1 (5 bases). The germline gives CDR1 SEHNR, CDR2 FQNEAQ (reference sequence). The CDR3 loop spans 13 amino acids. Deletions cut 8 bases from V and 5 bases from J, with 15 bases between. Here the CDR3 reads CASPPIGETEAFF. The CDR3 coding sequence is TGTGCCAGCCCCCCCATAGGGGAGACTGAAGCTTTCTTT.

This clonotype has ten or more counts. This rearrangement joins TRBV5-1 to TRBJ1-5; 10 positions agree with TRBD1. V trimming: 4 bases; J trimming: 6 bases; junction bases outside the gene matches: 4. The CDR3 has 14 residues. CDR1 is SGHRS, CDR2 YFSETQ, per germline. Here the CDR3 DNA reads TGCGCCAGCAGCCCCGGACAGGGGGGTCAGCCCCAGCATTTT. Encoded protein: CASSPGQGGQPQHF.

This clonotype was counted a few times. The chain links TRBV2 to TRBJ1-5, with D hard to call. The CDR3 extends over 13 amino acids. The V end lost 4 bases, the J end lost 2 bases, and 6 bases lay between the germline ends. CDR1 and CDR2 from the germline V gene are SNHLY and FYNNEI. CDR3 loop: CASSGNGNQPQHF. In DNA, the CDR3 is TGTGCCAGCAGTGGGAACGGCAATCAGCCCCAGCATTTT.

This clonotype was seen repeatedly, ten times or more. The chain joins TRBV3-1 to TRBJ2-1; D call uncertain. Germline V gene lookup returns CDR1 LGHDT and CDR2 YNNKEL (reference sequence). CDR3 length: 12 residues. Trimming took 3 bases from V and 9 from J, leaving 9 bases between them. The CDR3 is CASSHSAREQFF. CDR3 nucleotides: TGTGCCAGCAGCCATTCAGCGCGTGAGCAGTTCTTC.

This clonotype was observed many times. The chain carries TRBV6-5 and TRBJ2-7; D not resolved. This CDR3 comprises 11 residues. Trimming removed 4 bases at V and 3 bases at J, with 4 bases between. The germline CDR1 and CDR2 sequences are MNHEY and SVGAGI. CDR3 in DNA: TGTGCCAGCAGTTCCCTCTACGAGCAGTACTTC. Translated: CASSSLYEQYF.

Many counts were recorded for this clonotype. This chain uses TRBV5-1 with TRBJ2-7; D possibly corresponds to TRBD1 (8 bases). Trimming cost V 4 bases and J 5 bases, with 16 bases left between them. The CDR3 is made up of 14 amino acids. Germline-derived CDR1 and CDR2 are SGHRS and YFSETQ. DNA of the CDR3: TGCGCCAGCAGCCCGAGACAGGGGAGGGACGAGCAGTACTTC. It codes for CASSPRQGRDEQYF.

This clonotype was seen a handful of times. The chain has TRBV20-1 and TRBJ2-7, with 7 positions matching TRBD2. Germline V gene sequence: CDR1 DFQATT, CDR2 SNEGSKA (reference sequence). With 3 bases clipped from V and 6 bases from J, the junction kept 14 bases outside the gene matches. The CDR3 has 15 amino acids. The CDR3 DNA reads TGCAGTGCTAGTGTTCGCGTTTCGGCTAGCGGCGAGCAGTACTTC. This encodes CSASVRVSASGEQYF.

This clonotype has ten or more counts. V and J are TRBV7-6 and TRBJ1-1; TRBD1 might be the D (5 bases). V was clipped by 2 bases and J by 9 bases, with 19 bases between them. CDR3 size: 15 residues. The V gene's germline CDR1 is SGHVS and CDR2 FNYEAQ. The CDR3 sequence: CASSLNPDGGSKAFF. The CDR3 DNA follows: TGTGCCAGCAGCTTAAACCCGGATGGGGGGTCCAAAGCTTTCTTT. Using reference TRBV7-6 and TRBJ1-1 for the parts outside the CDR3, the full variable domain is GAGVSQSPRYKVTKRGQDVALRCDPISGHVSLYWYRQALGQGPEFLTYFNYEAQQDKSGLPNDRFSAERPEGSISTLTIQRTEQRDSAMYRCASSLNPDGGSKAFFGQGTRLTVV.

The rearrangement links TRBV5-1 to TRBJ2-3, with 12 bases matching TRBD2. Germline CDR1 is SGHRS and CDR2 is YFSETQ. The CDR3 has 16 residues. With V trimmed by 4 bases and J by 5 bases, 8 bases remained unmatched. DNA of the CDR3: TGCGCCAGCAGCCCCCCCCTAGCGGGGGGGGAAGATACGCAGTATTTT. Its translation is CASSPPLAGGEDTQYF.

This clonotype was seen repeatedly, ten times or more. The V and J genes are TRBV18 and TRBJ2-1; possibly TRBD1 for D (6 bases). Germline V gives CDR1 KGHSH, CDR2 LQKENI. Deletions cut 0 bases from V and 6 bases from J, with 9 bases between. The CDR3 sequence is 14 residues long. The CDR3 sequence is CASSPPPGVNEQFF. In DNA form, the CDR3 reads TGTGCCAGCTCACCACCCCCAGGGGTCAATGAGCAGTTCTTC.

This clonotype was seen repeatedly, ten times or more. The chain is built from TRBV6-1 and TRBJ1-2, with D possibly matching TRBD1 (5 bases). Germline V gene data show CDR1 as MNHNS and CDR2 as SASEGT. Between the trimmed V and J ends, which lost 6 bases and 6 bases, there was a span of 17 bases. The CDR3 is 14 amino acids. DNA for the CDR3: TGTGCCAGCAGGGCATCGGGGCGGACTGATGGCTACACCTTC. Its protein is CASRASGRTDGYTF.

This clonotype was picked up many times. The chain joins TRBV10-3 to TRBJ2-5; 8 bases align to TRBD2. This CDR3 contains 16 residues. Germline V gene lookup returns CDR1 ENHRY and CDR2 SYGVKD. Trimming at V came to 6 bases and at J to 0 bases, leaving 9 bases not matched to a gene. CDR3 in DNA: TGTGCCATCAGCCCACTAGCGGCGACCGACCAAGAGACCCAGTACTTC. This encodes CAISPLAATDQETQYF.

This clonotype appeared a few times. The rearrangement links TRBV3-1 to TRBJ1-4; the D is unclear. From germline, CDR1 is LGHDT and CDR2 YNNKEL (reference sequence). The CDR3 totals 13 residues. Trimming took 1 base from V and 14 from J, leaving 14 bases between them. The chain's CDR3 is CASSQVSGRALFF. In DNA, the CDR3 is TGTGCCAGCAGCCAAGTAAGCGGCCGGGCCCTGTTTTTT.

At least ten counts were recorded for this clonotype. The genes are TRBV5-1 and TRBJ2-2; 9 bases agree with TRBD1. The CDR3 has 17 residues. V dropped 0 bases and J dropped 0; count of bases not matched to a gene: 3. CDR1 SGHRS and CDR2 YFSETQ come from the germline V gene. The CDR3: CASSLDTGGANTGELFF. Here the CDR3 DNA reads TGCGCCAGCAGCTTGGATACAGGGGGCGCGAACACCGGGGAGCTGTTTTTT.

This clonotype occurred many times. The chain is built from TRBV5-1 and TRBJ2-2; D gene unclear. Germline V CDR1 and CDR2: SGHRS, YFSETQ. CDR3 length equals 14 residues. The germline V and J ends were trimmed by 3 bases and 1 base, with 7 bases remaining between them. The CDR3 DNA reads as TGCGCCAGCAGCTACCTAGGGAACACCGGGGAGCTGTTTTTT. The encoded protein is CASSYLGNTGELFF.

This clonotype was observed many times. This chain links TRBV20-1 with TRBJ1-3; D might be TRBD1 (5 bases). CDR1 and CDR2 (germline): DFQATT, SNEGSKA (reference sequence). The CDR3 length is 11 residues. Trimming took off 6 bases at V and 4 bases at J, with 7 bases between the two ends. The CDR3 DNA is TGCAGTGCAGGGGACGGAAACACCATATATTTT. This codes for CSAGDGNTIYF.